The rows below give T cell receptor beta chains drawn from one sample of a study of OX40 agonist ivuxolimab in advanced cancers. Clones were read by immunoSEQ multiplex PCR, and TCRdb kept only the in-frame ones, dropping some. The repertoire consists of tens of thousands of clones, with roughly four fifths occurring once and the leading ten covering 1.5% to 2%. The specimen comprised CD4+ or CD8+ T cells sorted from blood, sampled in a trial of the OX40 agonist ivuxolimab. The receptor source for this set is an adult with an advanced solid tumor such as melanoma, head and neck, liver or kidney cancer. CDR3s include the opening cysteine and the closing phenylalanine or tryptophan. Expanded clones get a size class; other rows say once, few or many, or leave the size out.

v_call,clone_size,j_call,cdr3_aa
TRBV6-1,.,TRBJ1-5,CASTSLGRNQPQHF
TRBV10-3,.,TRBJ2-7,CAISESTSGRGASEQYF
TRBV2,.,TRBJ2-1,CASSPSGGTYNEQFF
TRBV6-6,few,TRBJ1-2,CASSPQGQYGYTF
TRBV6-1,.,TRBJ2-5,CASSEMPGGDRGPQYF
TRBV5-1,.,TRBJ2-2,CASSLGQAGTGELFF
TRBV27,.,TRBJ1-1,CASSFRQKNTEAFF
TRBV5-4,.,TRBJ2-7,CASSLNTYSSYEQYF
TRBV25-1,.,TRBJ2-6,CASSFSGANVLTF
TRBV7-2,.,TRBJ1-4,CASSEPGGWGEKLFF
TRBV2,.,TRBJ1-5,CASESGGQGYQPQHF
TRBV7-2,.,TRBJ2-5,CASSRLRVVGETQYF
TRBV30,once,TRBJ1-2,CAWSLGGGYTF
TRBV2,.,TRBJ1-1,CASRPRGPVNTEAFF
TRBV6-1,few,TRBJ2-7,CASSPRDIREQYF
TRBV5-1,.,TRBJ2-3,CASSLDGGRGTQYF
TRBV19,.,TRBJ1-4,CASSKRDRGGEKLFF
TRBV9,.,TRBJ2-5,CASSPKSPGLPLETQYF
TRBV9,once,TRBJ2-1,CASSVGAGSYNEQFF
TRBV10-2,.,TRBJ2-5,CASSDSGGALETQYF
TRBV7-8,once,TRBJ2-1,CASSHVRPGRSKSEQFF
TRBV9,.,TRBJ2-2,CASSVTGTGFLFF
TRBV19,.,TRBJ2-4,CASSIGAGTLKNIQYF
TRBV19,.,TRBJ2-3,CATLSPGQGADTQYF
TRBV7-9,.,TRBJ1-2,CASSLVAATNYGYTF